Listed below are T cell receptor beta chains from one sample, sequenced in a study of blood T cell repertoires in COVID-19. The repertoire was sequenced with immunoSEQ multiplex PCR; TCRdb's copy has only in-frame clones and lacks some. Of fewer than 450,000 clones detected, around 91% appear once; the ten largest clones hold 0.6%. Sequenced material: PBMCs or T cells enriched from blood (not recorded which). Receptors were obtained from a man between 18 and 29 years old who had recovered from COVID-19. Both conserved end residues are part of each CDR3. The D gene is left open where the match is weak. Only some rows state a clone size, as once, few, many or a class for expanded clones.

v_call: TRBV18
j_call: TRBJ1-3
clone_size: .
d_call: .
cdr3_aa: CASSPLPQAGGNTIYF
cdr3_nt: TGTGCCAGCTCACCACTCCCTCAGGCTGGAGGAAACACCATATATTTT

v_call: TRBV10-3
j_call: TRBJ1-6
clone_size: .
d_call: .
cdr3_aa: CATCGASDSPLHF
cdr3_nt: TGTGCCACCTGCGGGGCCTCGGATTCACCCCTCCACTTT

v_call: TRBV7-2
j_call: TRBJ1-4
clone_size: few
d_call: .
cdr3_aa: CASSSQPLTGPLREKLFF
cdr3_nt: TGTGCCAGCAGCTCCCAACCCCTTACAGGGCCCCTCCGGGAAAAACTGTTTTTT

v_call: TRBV28
j_call: TRBJ1-3
clone_size: .
d_call: .
cdr3_aa: CASSLETVTGNTIYF
cdr3_nt: TGTGCCAGCAGTTTAGAGACAGTTACTGGAAACACCATATATTTT

v_call: TRBV18
j_call: TRBJ1-2
clone_size: .
d_call: TRBD1
cdr3_aa: CASSLGQGESGYTF
cdr3_nt: TGTGCCAGCTCACTCGGACAGGGGGAGAGTGGCTACACCTTC

v_call: TRBV10-3
j_call: TRBJ2-1
clone_size: .
d_call: .
cdr3_aa: CAITTTYNEQFF
cdr3_nt: TGTGCCATCACTACTACCTACAATGAGCAGTTCTTC

v_call: TRBV20-1
j_call: TRBJ2-5
clone_size: .
d_call: TRBD2
cdr3_aa: CSASLAGGPPQETQYF
cdr3_nt: TGCAGTGCTAGTCTCGCGGGAGGGCCCCCACAAGAGACCCAGTACTTC

v_call: TRBV15
j_call: TRBJ1-1
clone_size: .
d_call: .
cdr3_aa: CATSGAVGTEAFF
cdr3_nt: TGTGCCACCAGTGGGGCTGTGGGCACTGAAGCTTTCTTT

v_call: TRBV6-2/TRBV6-3
j_call: TRBJ1-1
clone_size: .
d_call: .
cdr3_aa: CASSYHPGRGMNTEAFF
cdr3_nt: TGTGCCAGCAGTTACCATCCGGGTAGGGGAATGAACACTGAAGCTTTCTTT

v_call: TRBV14
j_call: TRBJ2-1
clone_size: .
d_call: TRBD2
cdr3_aa: CASSQTSGAYNEQFF
cdr3_nt: TGTGCCAGCAGCCAGACTAGCGGGGCATACAATGAGCAGTTCTTC

v_call: TRBV2
j_call: TRBJ1-2
clone_size: once
d_call: TRBD1
cdr3_aa: CASSATGGFYGYTF
cdr3_nt: TGTGCCAGCAGCGCGACAGGGGGCTTCTATGGCTACACCTTC

v_call: TRBV3-1/TRBV3-2
j_call: TRBJ1-1
clone_size: .
d_call: .
cdr3_aa: CASSHLRNTEAFF
cdr3_nt: TGTGCCAGCAGCCACCTCCGGAACACTGAAGCTTTCTTT

v_call: TRBV30
j_call: TRBJ1-2
clone_size: .
d_call: TRBD1
cdr3_aa: CAWSVRDSKGTF
cdr3_nt: TGTGCCTGGAGTGTCCGGGACAGTAAGGGCACCTTC

v_call: TRBV5-1
j_call: TRBJ2-7
clone_size: .
d_call: TRBD1
cdr3_aa: CASRGQGRAGYEQYF
cdr3_nt: TGCGCCAGCAGGGGACAGGGAAGGGCAGGATACGAGCAGTACTTC

v_call: TRBV2
j_call: TRBJ2-7
clone_size: .
d_call: TRBD2
cdr3_aa: CASGSGGYEQYF
cdr3_nt: TGTGCCAGCGGGAGCGGGGGGTACGAGCAGTACTTC

v_call: TRBV30
j_call: TRBJ2-2
clone_size: .
d_call: TRBD1
cdr3_aa: CAWNTGDTGELFF
cdr3_nt: TGTGCCTGGAATACAGGGGACACCGGGGAGCTGTTTTTT

v_call: TRBV28
j_call: TRBJ1-1
clone_size: .
d_call: .
cdr3_aa: CASSLSVTEAFF
cdr3_nt: TGTGCCAGCAGTTTATCCGTGACTGAAGCTTTCTTT

v_call: TRBV9
j_call: TRBJ1-3
clone_size: .
d_call: .
cdr3_aa: CASSAGPLSIGGNTIYF
cdr3_nt: TGTGCCAGCAGCGCAGGGCCCTTGTCTATAGGGGGAAACACCATATATTTT

v_call: TRBV10-3
j_call: TRBJ1-2
clone_size: .
d_call: TRBD1
cdr3_aa: CAIRGTGGGYTF
cdr3_nt: TGTGCCATCAGGGGGACAGGGGGAGGCTACACCTTC

v_call: TRBV2
j_call: TRBJ2-7
clone_size: .
d_call: .
cdr3_aa: CASTQNYEQYF
cdr3_nt: TGTGCCAGCACACAGAACTACGAGCAGTACTTC

v_call: TRBV7-9
j_call: TRBJ1-3
clone_size: .
d_call: .
cdr3_aa: CASSPPGGLTGNTIYF
cdr3_nt: TGTGCCAGCAGTCCCCCGGGGGGGCTGACAGGAAACACCATATATTTT

v_call: TRBV2
j_call: TRBJ1-5
clone_size: .
d_call: .
cdr3_aa: CASSVEAGVAQPQHF
cdr3_nt: TGTGCCAGCAGTGTGGAGGCAGGGGTAGCCCAGCCCCAGCATTTT

v_call: TRBV4-2
j_call: TRBJ1-2
clone_size: .
d_call: .
cdr3_aa: CASSQSQGSYGYTF
cdr3_nt: TGTGCCAGCAGCCAGTCTCAGGGGTCTTATGGCTACACCTTC

v_call: TRBV7-9
j_call: TRBJ1-1
clone_size: .
d_call: TRBD1
cdr3_aa: CASSRDRLNTEAFF
cdr3_nt: TGTGCCAGCAGCAGGGACAGACTAAACACTGAAGCTTTCTTT

v_call: TRBV6-5
j_call: TRBJ1-1
clone_size: .
d_call: .
cdr3_aa: CASSSVPGVNTEAFF
cdr3_nt: TGTGCCAGCAGTTCGGTCCCAGGGGTTAACACTGAAGCTTTCTTT

v_call: TRBV7-2
j_call: TRBJ1-1
clone_size: .
d_call: .
cdr3_aa: CASSLLARANTEAFF
cdr3_nt: TGTGCCAGCAGCTTATTGGCCAGGGCGAACACTGAAGCTTTCTTT

v_call: TRBV2
j_call: TRBJ1-5
clone_size: few
d_call: .
cdr3_aa: CASSLGNGQPQHF
cdr3_nt: TGTGCCAGCAGTCTTGGTAACGGGCAGCCCCAGCATTTT

v_call: TRBV25-1
j_call: TRBJ1-5
clone_size: .
d_call: .
cdr3_aa: CASSEATVSNQPQHF
cdr3_nt: TGTGCCAGCAGTGAAGCGACAGTTAGCAATCAGCCCCAGCATTTT

v_call: TRBV3-1/TRBV3-2
j_call: TRBJ1-1
clone_size: .
d_call: .
cdr3_aa: CASSQDGRELAFF
cdr3_nt: TGTGCCAGCAGCCAAGATGGGAGGGAGCTAGCTTTCTTT

v_call: TRBV18
j_call: TRBJ2-5
clone_size: .
d_call: .
cdr3_aa: CASSPSGPSAKGETQYF
cdr3_nt: TGTGCCAGCTCACCAAGTGGGCCTAGCGCTAAGGGGGAGACCCAGTACTTC

v_call: TRBV11-2
j_call: TRBJ2-5
clone_size: .
d_call: .
cdr3_aa: CASSLDNYAQETQYF
cdr3_nt: TGTGCCAGCAGCTTAGACAACTACGCCCAAGAGACCCAGTACTTC

v_call: TRBV20-1
j_call: TRBJ2-5
clone_size: .
d_call: .
cdr3_aa: CSANPQETQYF
cdr3_nt: TGCAGTGCTAATCCTCAAGAGACCCAGTACTTC

v_call: TRBV25-1
j_call: TRBJ2-1
clone_size: .
d_call: .
cdr3_aa: CASSELPENNEQFF
cdr3_nt: TGTGCCAGCAGTGAATTGCCAGAAAACAATGAGCAGTTCTTC

v_call: TRBV11-2
j_call: TRBJ1-2
clone_size: .
d_call: .
cdr3_aa: CASSRYGYTF
cdr3_nt: TGTGCCAGCAGCCGCTATGGCTACACCTTC

v_call: TRBV20-1
j_call: TRBJ1-4
clone_size: .
d_call: .
cdr3_aa: CSARVAEKLFF
cdr3_nt: TGCAGTGCTAGAGTGGCAGAAAAACTGTTTTTT

v_call: TRBV5-4
j_call: TRBJ2-1
clone_size: .
d_call: TRBD2
cdr3_aa: CASRPSGGAYNEQFF
cdr3_nt: TGTGCCAGCAGGCCTAGCGGGGGGGCTTACAATGAGCAGTTCTTC

v_call: TRBV18
j_call: TRBJ1-1
clone_size: .
d_call: TRBD1
cdr3_aa: CASSQQGQFMNTEAFF
cdr3_nt: TGTGCCAGCTCTCAACAGGGACAGTTCATGAACACTGAAGCTTTCTTT

v_call: TRBV19
j_call: TRBJ1-2
clone_size: .
d_call: .
cdr3_aa: CASSAHPRVGHYGYTF
cdr3_nt: TGTGCCAGTAGTGCCCACCCCAGGGTAGGGCACTATGGCTACACCTTC

v_call: TRBV3-1/TRBV3-2
j_call: TRBJ2-1
clone_size: .
d_call: TRBD2
cdr3_aa: CASSQEGLAGGYNEQFF
cdr3_nt: TGTGCCAGCAGCCAAGAAGGACTAGCGGGAGGGTACAATGAGCAGTTCTTC

v_call: TRBV27
j_call: TRBJ1-2
clone_size: .
d_call: .
cdr3_aa: CASSLQASMSGGYTF
cdr3_nt: TGTGCCAGCAGTTTACAGGCCAGCATGTCGGGGGGCTACACCTTC

v_call: TRBV9
j_call: TRBJ2-3
clone_size: .
d_call: TRBD1
cdr3_aa: CASSVEAGQGPTDTQYF
cdr3_nt: TGTGCCAGCAGCGTAGAGGCGGGACAGGGTCCCACAGATACGCAGTATTTT

v_call: TRBV5-6
j_call: TRBJ1-5
clone_size: .
d_call: .
cdr3_aa: CASSLRRGRGQPQHF
cdr3_nt: TGTGCCAGCAGCTTGCGTCGGGGAAGAGGACAGCCCCAGCATTTT

v_call: TRBV6-5
j_call: TRBJ2-1
clone_size: .
d_call: .
cdr3_aa: CASKLGGVSEQFF
cdr3_nt: TGTGCCAGCAAGCTCGGCGGCGTGAGCGAGCAGTTCTTC

v_call: TRBV5-4
j_call: TRBJ1-4
clone_size: .
d_call: .
cdr3_aa: CASSLGSLNEKLFF
cdr3_nt: TGTGCCAGCAGCTTGGGGAGCCTTAATGAAAAACTGTTTTTT

v_call: TRBV7-8
j_call: TRBJ1-2
clone_size: once
d_call: TRBD1
cdr3_aa: CASSWSRDRVGTF
cdr3_nt: TGTGCCAGCAGCTGGTCCCGGGACAGGGTAGGCACCTTC

v_call: TRBV13
j_call: TRBJ2-7
clone_size: .
d_call: TRBD2
cdr3_aa: CASSPRLAGVEQYF
cdr3_nt: TGTGCCAGCAGCCCGAGACTAGCGGGAGTCGAGCAGTACTTC

v_call: TRBV30
j_call: TRBJ2-7
clone_size: .
d_call: .
cdr3_aa: CAWSVASYEQYF
cdr3_nt: TGTGCCTGGAGTGTAGCGTCGTACGAGCAGTACTTC

v_call: TRBV7-9
j_call: TRBJ1-3
clone_size: .
d_call: TRBD1
cdr3_aa: CASTRQGRAGNTIYF
cdr3_nt: TGTGCCAGCACCCGACAGGGGCGAGCTGGAAACACCATATATTTT

v_call: TRBV2
j_call: TRBJ1-2
clone_size: .
d_call: TRBD1
cdr3_aa: CARGHPGQGDGYTF
cdr3_nt: TGTGCCAGGGGTCATCCGGGACAGGGTGATGGCTACACCTTC

v_call: TRBV19
j_call: TRBJ1-5
clone_size: .
d_call: .
cdr3_aa: CASSIVQSRDQPQHF
cdr3_nt: TGTGCCAGTAGTATTGTGCAGAGCCGGGATCAGCCCCAGCATTTT

v_call: TRBV11-3
j_call: TRBJ2-3
clone_size: few
d_call: .
cdr3_aa: CASSLTASTDTQYF
cdr3_nt: TGTGCCAGCAGCTTAACTGCTAGCACAGATACGCAGTATTTT

v_call: TRBV6-5
j_call: TRBJ1-3
clone_size: .
d_call: TRBD1
cdr3_aa: CASSYNRGLGNTIYF
cdr3_nt: TGTGCCAGCAGTTACAACAGGGGCCTTGGAAACACCATATATTTT

v_call: TRBV7-3
j_call: TRBJ1-3
clone_size: .
d_call: TRBD1
cdr3_aa: CASSSGGSGNTIYF
cdr3_nt: TGTGCCAGCAGCTCAGGGGGGTCTGGAAACACCATATATTTT

v_call: TRBV19
j_call: TRBJ1-1
clone_size: .
d_call: TRBD1
cdr3_aa: CASSFDRDRNTEAFF
cdr3_nt: TGTGCCAGTAGTTTCGACAGGGATCGGAACACTGAAGCTTTCTTT